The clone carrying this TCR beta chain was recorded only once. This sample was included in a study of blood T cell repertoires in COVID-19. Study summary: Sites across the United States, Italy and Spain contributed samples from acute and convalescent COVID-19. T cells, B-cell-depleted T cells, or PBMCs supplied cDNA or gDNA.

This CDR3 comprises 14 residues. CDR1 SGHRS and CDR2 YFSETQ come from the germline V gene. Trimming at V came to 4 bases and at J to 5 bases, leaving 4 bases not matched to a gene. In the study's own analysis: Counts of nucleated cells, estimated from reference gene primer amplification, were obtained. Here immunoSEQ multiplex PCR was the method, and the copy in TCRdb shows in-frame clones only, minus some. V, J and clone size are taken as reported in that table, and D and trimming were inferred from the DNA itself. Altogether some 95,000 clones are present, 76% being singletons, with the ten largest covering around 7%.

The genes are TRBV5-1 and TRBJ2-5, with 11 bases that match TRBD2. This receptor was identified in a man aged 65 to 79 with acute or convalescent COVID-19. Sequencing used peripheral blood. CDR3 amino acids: CASSPASGRETQYF. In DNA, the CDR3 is TGCGCCAGCAGCCCGGCTAGCGGGAGGGAGACCCAGTACTTC.